The clone carrying this T cell receptor (beta chain) has more than one count but fewer than ten. This specimen belongs to a study of T-cell reconstitution after alpha-beta-depleted transplantation in children. TCRbeta library preparation incorporated unique molecular identifiers. TCRdb itself ran the PCR reads through MiXCR, one entry per CDR3 protein. This table has approximately 400,000 distinct CDR3 sequences, approximately 11% appearing once. Germline V gives CDR1 DFQATT, CDR2 SNEGSKA (reference sequence). With 6 bases removed from V and 0 bases from J, the gap between germline ends came to 11 bases. The CDR3 consists of 13 residues.

The J gene is TRBJ1-1, the V gene TRBV20-1, with no clear D. The sequence was obtained from a human donor who donated a stem cell graft to a child with acute myeloid leukemia. The sequences come from PBMCs from the stem cell graft donor, collected from the stem cell graft. The CDR3 bases are TGCAGTGCACCAGATAGCATGAACACTGAAGCTTTCTTT. Protein product: CSAPDSMNTEAFF.